These 13 T cell receptor beta chains share one sample of origin, sequenced in a study of graft-versus-host responses after intestinal transplantation. TCRdb keeps only in-frame clones here, not all; method: immunoSEQ multiplex PCR. Of over 120,000 clones listed, nearly 95% are singletons. These receptors' antigens are unknown. The material was unstimulated CD4+ T cells sorted from spleen or lymph node cells, obtained before intestinal transplant. The source is a human donor who received an intestinal transplant.

The chain recombines TRBV6-5 with TRBJ2-1, with 10 bases aligning to TRBD2. The junction had 10 bases not matched to a gene; V was cut back by 6 bases and J by 8 bases. The CDR3 is made up of 15 amino acids. CDR1 is MNHEY, CDR2 SVGAGI, per germline. The CDR3 spells CASRTTSGATHEQFF. The DNA for the CDR3 is TGTGCCAGCAGAACTACTAGCGGGGCCACCCATGAGCAGTTCTTC.

This clone was counted between two and nine times. The chain couples TRBV28 to TRBJ2-1; D remains ambiguous. CDR3 length equals 11 residues. Trimming left V 3 bases short and J 9 bases short, with 6 bases between. Germline lookup yields CDR1 MDHEN and CDR2 SYDVKM. Here the CDR3 DNA reads TGTGCCAGCAGTTTTTTAGGTGAGCAGTTCTTC. Protein sequence: CASSFLGEQFF.

This chain connects TRBV5-1 to TRBJ1-4, with TRBD1 as a possible D gene (5 bases). V was trimmed by 5 bases and J by 8 bases, leaving 19 bases between them. This CDR3 region has 15 residues. Germline V gene data show CDR1 as SGHRS and CDR2 as YFSETQ. CDR3 loop: CASRYQYRRDEKLFF. In DNA, the CDR3 is TGCGCCAGCAGGTATCAATACAGGAGGGACGAAAAACTGTTTTTT.

The CDR3 region is CASRGDYGYTF. The DNA for the CDR3 is TGCGCCAGCAGGGGAGACTATGGCTACACCTTC. The V call is TRBV5-1, the J call TRBJ1-2; D remains unclear. Between the trimmed V and J ends, which lost 5 bases and 3 bases, there was a span of 5 bases. The CDR3 is made up of 11 amino acids. The germline CDR1 and CDR2 sequences are SGHRS and YFSETQ.

V is TRBV9 and J is TRBJ2-3, with D tentatively TRBD2 (5 bases). Germline V gene sequence: CDR1 SGDLS, CDR2 YYNGEE. This CDR3 has 17 residues. Trimming stripped 4 bases from V and 0 bases from J, with 18 bases between. The CDR3 spells CASSHNSAAVSTDTQYF. CDR3 sequence (DNA): TGTGCCAGCAGCCACAATTCAGCGGCGGTGAGCACAGATACGCAGTATTTT.

This clone occurred once. The chain carries TRBV7-6 and TRBJ2-5; D is tentatively TRBD1 or TRBD2 (5 bases each). CDR3 length: 17 residues. V dropped 5 bases and J dropped 2 bases, with 21 bases sitting between them. Germline V lookup: CDR1 SGHVS, CDR2 FNYEAQ. CDR3 sequence reads: CASSPLNAGWGQETQYF. CDR3 coding DNA: TGTGCCAGCAGCCCGCTGAATGCGGGCTGGGGGCAAGAGACCCAGTACTTC.

The chain recombines TRBV29-1 with TRBJ2-1; 8 bases fit TRBD2. The CDR3 is made up of 12 amino acids. V lost 6 bases, J lost 3 bases, and 1 base stayed unmatched. The germline gives CDR1 SQVTM, CDR2 ANQGSEA. The CDR3 nucleotides are TGCAGCGTAACTAGCGGCTACAATGAGCAGTTCTTC. It yields the protein CSVTSGYNEQFF.

This chain uses TRBV2 with TRBJ1-1; a weak D match, TRBD1 (6 bases). The V end lost 6 bases, the J end lost 0 bases, and 8 bases lay between the germline ends. The CDR3 is made up of 13 amino acids. Germline V gene lookup returns CDR1 SNHLY and CDR2 FYNNEI. The CDR3 here is CASRGALNTEAFF. The CDR3 nucleotides read TGTGCCAGCAGGGGGGCCTTGAACACTGAAGCTTTCTTT.

V usage is TRBV19 and J usage is TRBJ2-3, with no clear D. V dropped 1 base and J dropped 0 bases, with 11 bases sitting between them. CDR1 LNHDA and CDR2 SQIVND come from the germline V gene (reference sequence). The CDR3 has 16 residues. The CDR3 bases are TGTGCCAGTAGTATAGGGCAGATCCCTAGCACAGATACGCAGTATTTT. It specifies CASSIGQIPSTDTQYF.

J is TRBJ2-5 and V is TRBV28; TRBD1 matches at 10 bases. The CDR3 totals 14 residues. From germline, CDR1 is MDHEN and CDR2 SYDVKM. With V trimmed by 5 bases and J by 5 bases, 5 bases remained unmatched. Written as DNA, the CDR3 is TGTGCCAGCAGTCGGACAGGGGGAGAGGAGACCCAGTACTTC. It yields the protein CASSRTGGEETQYF.

This chain connects TRBV7-2 to TRBJ2-4; tentatively, D is TRBD1 (6 bases). Trimming shortened V by 1 base and J by 0 bases, and 7 bases separated the two germline ends. Per the germline V gene, CDR1 is SGHTA and CDR2 is FQGNSA. The CDR3 spans 15 residues. The CDR3 DNA reads as TGTGCCAGCAGCTTAGGGACAGTAGCCAAAAACATTCAGTACTTC. This sequence encodes CASSLGTVAKNIQYF.

The rearrangement links TRBV6-1 to TRBJ2-1; the match to TRBD2 covers 9 bases. Trimming cost V 4 bases and J 8 bases; bases outside gene matches: 12. Germline values: CDR1 MNHNS, CDR2 SASEGT. This CDR3 has 16 residues. CDR3 sequence reads: CASSVLAGDSWDEQFF. In DNA form, the CDR3 reads TGTGCCAGCAGTGTTTTAGCGGGAGACAGTTGGGATGAGCAGTTCTTC.

V usage is TRBV4-3 and J usage is TRBJ1-5; a possible D gene is TRBD1 (5 bases). V lost 0 bases and J 5 bases, leaving 14 bases between the germline ends. The length of the CDR3 is 16 residues. Germline-derived CDR1 and CDR2 are LGHNA and YSLEER. The CDR3 region is CASSQEGQGLDQPQHF. In DNA form, the CDR3 reads TGCGCCAGCAGCCAAGAGGGTCAGGGATTGGATCAGCCCCAGCATTTT.